This T cell receptor beta chain was obtained from a study of neurological immune-mediated disorders. TCRdb analysed the 5' RACE reads with MiXCR anew, one entry per CDR3 protein. The sample lists under 30,000 distinct CDR3 sequences, 5.5% to 8% occurring once. The ends were cut back, 3 bases at V and 6 bases at J, with 28 bases in the middle. The CDR3 extends over 19 amino acids. The V gene's germline CDR1 is LNHDA and CDR2 SQIVND (reference sequence). This clonotype was seen repeatedly, ten times or more. The sequencing input was PBMCs. The TCR comes from a woman aged 40 to 49 in good health. This chain joins TRBV19 and TRBJ2-3, with TRBD2 as a possible D gene (6 bases). The CDR3 DNA sequence: TGTGCCAGTAGTATTGAGGAGGGAATAGACAGCCTAACGGCGGATACGCAGTATTTT. This gives the protein CASSIEEGIDSLTADTQYF.